This is a list of T cell receptor beta chains from one sample in a study of T-cell memory formation after mild COVID-19. TCRdb re-called the 5' RACE reads through MiXCR, storing one row per CDR3 protein. The data contain about 140,000 distinct CDR3 sequences, roughly 6.2% of them singletons. Sample: PBMCs or a T cell subset sorted from them (not recorded which). The receptors here all came from an adult woman who had mild COVID-19 (a few samples of this study predate the infection). Cell type and time point are not known. CDR3s include the opening cysteine and the closing phenylalanine or tryptophan. Fields, in order: V gene, J gene, clone size, D gene, CDR3 DNA, CDR3 protein. The D gene is left open where the match is weak. Clone size is given for some rows only: seen once, a few or many times, or a class if the clone is expanded.

>TRBV3-1|TRBJ2-5|few|-
TGTGCCAGCAGCCGTCAGGACAGATCGGGGACCCAGTACTTC
CASSRQDRSGTQYF
>TRBV7-2|TRBJ1-1|-|TRBD1
TGTGCCAGCAGCTTTCAGGGGGCTCGGGCTTTCTTT
CASSFQGARAFF
>TRBV20-1|TRBJ1-1|many|TRBD1
TGCAGTGCTTACAGGGGGCCGGGCACTGAAGCTTTCTTT
CSAYRGPGTEAFF
>TRBV7-3|TRBJ2-1|many|-
TGTGCCAGCAGCACCGCGAGTAGCTCCTACAATGAGCAGTTCTTC
CASSTASSSYNEQFF
>TRBV4-3|TRBJ2-1|many|TRBD2
TGCGCCAGCAGCCTCGTATTAGCCGGGACTAGCGGTTTCAATGAGCAGTTCTTC
CASSLVLAGTSGFNEQFF
>TRBV29-1|TRBJ2-3|-|-
TGCAGCGTTGAACGGGGCACAGATACGCAGTATTTT
CSVERGTDTQYF
>TRBV6-6|TRBJ2-5|-|TRBD1
TGTGCCAGCAGTTCCCCGGACAGGGGGCTTGGGACCCAGTACTTC
CASSSPDRGLGTQYF
>TRBV12-3/TRBV12-4|TRBJ2-7|many|-
TGTGCCAGCAACCGGTTTGGCTCCTACGAGCAGTACTTC
CASNRFGSYEQYF
>TRBV5-1|TRBJ2-7|-|-
TGCGCCAGCAGCTTGGGCACAGGCTTGGGATACGAGCAGTACTTC
CASSLGTGLGYEQYF
>TRBV20-1|TRBJ2-1|many|TRBD2
TGCAGTGCTAGAGATCTCGGACTAGCGGGGGAAGCCGGGCGGATCTTC
CSARDLGLAGEAGRIF
>TRBV5-1|TRBJ2-1|many|-
TGCGCCAGCAGCGTTGACACCATCTCCTACAATGAGCAGTTCTTC
CASSVDTISYNEQFF
>TRBV20-1|TRBJ1-1|many|TRBD1
TGCAGTGCTGTCGGTACAGGGGTTACTGAAGCTTTCTTT
CSAVGTGVTEAFF
>TRBV5-1|TRBJ1-1|many|TRBD1
TGCGCCAGCAGCCCCCGGGGACAGGGGGGAACTGAAGCTTTCTTT
CASSPRGQGGTEAFF
>TRBV12-3/TRBV12-4|TRBJ1-3|few|-
TGTGCCAGCAGTTTAGAGTTTGGAAGCACCATATATTTT
CASSLEFGSTIYF
>TRBV14|TRBJ2-5|many|-
TGTGCCAGCAGCCAAGACAGACCGTTACAAGAGACCCAGTACTTC
CASSQDRPLQETQYF
>TRBV6-7|TRBJ1-2|few|-
TGTGCCAGCAGTTCCGGGACGGATAACTATGGCTACACCTTC
CASSSGTDNYGYTF
>TRBV20-1|TRBJ2-5|few|-
TGCAGTGCTAGAGAGGGTTGGGGGGAGACCCAGTACTTC
CSAREGWGETQYF
>TRBV5-6|TRBJ2-4|many|-
TGTGCCAGCAGCTTGGTGGGAGCCAAAAACATTCAGTACTTC
CASSLVGAKNIQYF
>TRBV19|TRBJ1-1|many|-
TGTGCCAGTAAAAGGGAGGGTTCCATGAACACTGAAGCTTTCTTT
CASKREGSMNTEAFF
>TRBV5-1|TRBJ2-7|many|-
TGCGCCAGCAGCCCGGAGAGGGGACTTTGGTCCTACGAGCAGTACTTC
CASSPERGLWSYEQYF
>TRBV20-1|TRBJ2-1|-|-
TGCAGTGCTTCCAGATGGGGCCACCTGTTCAATGAGCAGTTCTTC
CSASRWGHLFNEQFF
>TRBV12-3/TRBV12-4|TRBJ1-1|few|-
TGTGCCAGCAGTTTAGGGGTGGGCGCCCTTGAAGCTTTCTTT
CASSLGVGALEAFF
>TRBV5-5|TRBJ1-2|-|-
TGTGCCAGCAGCTTGAGACAGCCTCGCTACCTCCGCTTC
CASSLRQPRYLRF
>TRBV3-1|TRBJ1-6|few|-
TGTGCCAGCAGCCCCCGACAGGTTAAAGGCTCCTATAATTCACCCCTCCACTTT
CASSPRQVKGSYNSPLHF
>TRBV4-1|TRBJ2-2|-|-
TGCGCCAGCAGCCTGGGACGAGTGACCGGGGAGCTGTTTTTT
CASSLGRVTGELFF
>TRBV28|TRBJ2-5|many|-
TGTGCCAGCAGTTTAAAAGGGACCCCGAAGACCCAGTACTTC
CASSLKGTPKTQYF
>TRBV7-9|TRBJ2-5|few|-
TGTGCCAGCAGCTTAATGGGTGGAGAGACCCAGTACTTC
CASSLMGGETQYF
>TRBV20-1|TRBJ1-1|many|TRBD1
TGCAGTGCTAGCCCCGTCACAGGGGCCACTGAAGCTTTCTTT
CSASPVTGATEAFF
>TRBV7-6|TRBJ2-1|few|TRBD1
TGTGCCAGCAGCGGGCTAACAGGGGGCGTCTCTCACTACAATGAGCAGTTCTTC
CASSGLTGGVSHYNEQFF
>TRBV10-3|TRBJ2-5|few|TRBD1
TGTGCCATCAGCCCTCAGGGGGAAGAGACCCAGTACTTC
CAISPQGEETQYF
>TRBV4-2|TRBJ2-1|many|TRBD2
TGTGCCAGCAGCCGACTAGCGGGGGCTAACTACAATGAGCAGTTCTTC
CASSRLAGANYNEQFF